This TCR beta chain was recovered during a study of blood T cell repertoires in COVID-19. Per the germline V gene, CDR1 is MDHEN and CDR2 is SYDVKM. The length of the CDR3 is 17 residues. Trimming cost V 8 bases and J 0 bases; bases outside gene matches: 14. The method was immunoSEQ multiplex PCR; TCRdb's version includes in-frame clones alone and lacks a portion of them. The sample has 100,000 to 110,000 clones, around four fifths seen once; the top ten hold about 12%. The source material was peripheral blood. The sequence was obtained from a woman in her sixties or seventies with acute or convalescent COVID-19. This chain connects TRBV28 to TRBJ1-1, with 8 bases fitting TRBD1. The chain's CDR3 is CASGSGTGSIMNTEAFF. The DNA of the CDR3 is TGTGCCAGCGGGTCCGGGACAGGCTCGATAATGAACACTGAAGCTTTCTTT.